This TCR beta chain was captured by sequencing in a study of T cells in Graves' hyperthyroidism and ophthalmopathy. Background on the study: Peripheral blood collection took place at initial diagnosis, before any treatment.

Whole-study results and caveats: Within blood appeared most thyroid clonotypes that had expanded above 0.001.

CDR1 and CDR2 from the germline V gene are SGHDN and FVKESK. This CDR3 spans 15 amino acids. V trimming: 4 bases; J trimming: 9 bases; junction bases outside the gene matches: 11. Uncontrolled infection, other autoimmune disease, pregnancy or lactation barred patients from enrollment. From RNA transcripts, TCR beta CDR3 regions were amplified. The study used the HTBI primer set for a first-round RT-PCR of the TCR CDR3. TCRdb re-called the multiplex PCR reads through MiXCR, storing one row per CDR3 protein. Of some 340,000 distinct CDR3 sequences listed, roughly an eighth were seen once; the top ten hold around 32%. This clonotype was observed many times. Its antigen remains unknown.

This TCR derives from a woman in her 40s with Graves' ophthalmopathy. The V gene is TRBV14, the J gene TRBJ2-1, with 8 bases lining up with TRBD2. Material for sequencing was blood. The CDR3 sequence is CASSLLRSAGGEQFF. CDR3 sequence (DNA): TGTGCCAGCAGCCTTTTGAGGTCGGCGGGAGGTGAGCAGTTCTTC. The full variable domain, its missing parts supplied by reference TRBV14 and TRBJ2-1, is EAGVTQFPSHSVIEKGQTVTLRCDPISGHDNLYWYRRVMGKEIKFLLHFVKESKQDESGMPNNRFLAERTGGTYSTLKVQPAELEDSGVYFCASSLLRSAGGEQFFGPGTRLTVL.